The 15 T cell receptor beta chains below were found in one sample sequenced in a study of graft-versus-host responses after intestinal transplantation. The method was immunoSEQ multiplex PCR; TCRdb's version includes in-frame clones alone and lacks a portion of them. The table records about 63,000 clones, about 89% of them present only once. The graft tissue was processed, and this released both intraepithelial and lamina propria lymphocytes. The material sequenced was ileum tissue, taken 350 to 400 days after transplant. Receptors were obtained from a human patient who received an intestinal transplant, so some T cells may come from the graft donor.

This chain joins TRBV7-3 and TRBJ2-1; D gene uncertain. The V and J ends lost 5 bases and 1 base respectively, with 9 bases between them. Germline CDR1 is SGHTA and CDR2 is FQGTGA. This CDR3 contains 14 residues. This CDR3 is CASSPSLSYNEQFF. Here the CDR3 DNA reads TGTGCCAGCAGCCCCTCCTTATCCTACAATGAGCAGTTCTTC.

This clone showed up just a few times. V is TRBV9 and J is TRBJ2-1; 13 bases match TRBD2. This CDR3 is 15 amino acids long. Per the germline V gene, CDR1 is SGDLS and CDR2 is YYNGEE. J was trimmed by 6 bases and V by 6 bases; bases with no gene match: 6. The CDR3 sequence: CASNRLAGGGNEQFF. In nucleotides, the CDR3 is TGTGCCAGCAATCGACTAGCGGGAGGTGGCAATGAGCAGTTCTTC.

The chain employs TRBV5-6 and TRBJ2-2; 13 bases map to TRBD2. The CDR3 length is 15 residues. Losses at the gene ends were 3 bases for V and 6 bases for J; bases not matched to a gene: 2. CDR1 and CDR2 from the germline V gene are SGHDT and YYEEEE. The CDR3 region is CASSSLAGGPGELFF. In DNA, the CDR3 is TGTGCCAGCAGCTCACTAGCGGGGGGGCCCGGGGAGCTGTTTTTT.

The rearrangement uses TRBV6-5 and TRBJ2-5; 11 positions agree with TRBD2. The end of the DNA aligns better with TRBJ2-7, so the J call may be wrong. This CDR3 comprises 15 residues. Germline CDR1 is MNHEY and CDR2 is SVGAGI. CDR3 amino acids: CASRPPGLADYEQYF. Written as DNA, the CDR3 is TGTGCCAGCAGACCTCCGGGACTAGCGGATTACGAGCAGTACTTC.

The chain links TRBV28 to TRBJ1-5; D ambiguous. V was trimmed by 5 bases and J by 4 bases, leaving 12 bases between them. Per the germline V gene, CDR1 is MDHEN and CDR2 is SYDVKM. The CDR3 extends over 14 amino acids. The CDR3 DNA is TGTGCCAGCAGTATGGGCCGGTCAAATCAGCCCCAGCATTTT. Its translation is CASSMGRSNQPQHF. The full variable domain, rest sourced from reference TRBV28 and TRBJ1-5, is DVKVTQSSRYLVKRTGEKVFLECVQDMDHENMFWYRQDPGLGLRLIYFSYDVKMKEKGDIPEGYSVSREKKERFSLILESASTNQTSMYLCASSMGRSNQPQHFGDGTRLSIL.

The chain carries TRBV18 and TRBJ1-2; D not resolved. V lost 5 bases and J lost 2, with 9 bases in between. Germline assignment: CDR1 KGHSH and CDR2 LQKENI. This CDR3 contains 13 residues. In nucleotides, the CDR3 is TGTGCCAGCTCAACTACTGTCAACTATGGCTACACCTTC. Its protein is CASSTTVNYGYTF.

The rearrangement joins TRBV11-2 to TRBJ2-2; D is unresolved. This CDR3 contains 13 residues. CDR1 SGHAT and CDR2 FQNNGV come from the germline V gene. V was clipped by 5 bases and J by 2 bases, with 6 bases between them. The CDR3 protein is CASSRSNTGELFF. CDR3 coding DNA: TGTGCCAGCAGCCGCTCAAACACCGGGGAGCTGTTTTTT. The full variable domain, completed using reference TRBV11-2 and TRBJ2-2, is EAGVAQSPRYKIIEKRQSVAFWCNPISGHATLYWYQQILGQGPKLLIQFQNNGVVDDSQLPKDRFSAERLKGVDSTLKIQPAKLEDSAVYLCASSRSNTGELFFGEGSRLTVL.

A note on this clone: Other DNA sequences in this sample translate to the same CDR3. This chain uses TRBV15 with TRBJ1-1; perhaps TRBD1 as D (6 bases). The V end was cut by 4 bases, the J end by 2 bases, with 11 bases between. CDR1 LNHNV and CDR2 YYDKDF come from the germline V gene (reference sequence). This CDR3 is built from 14 residues. CDR3 region: CATSINRVNTEAFF. In DNA, the CDR3 is TGTGCCACCAGCATAAACAGGGTAAACACTGAAGCTTTCTTT.

The chain couples TRBV11-2 to TRBJ2-3; TRBD2 might be the D (5 bases). Germline V gene data show CDR1 as SGHAT and CDR2 as FQNNGV. The CDR3 sequence is 15 residues long. V shed 1 base and J shed 0 bases, with 8 bases lying between them. Written as DNA, the CDR3 is TGTGCCAGCAGCTTAGCGGCGGGTAGCACAGATACGCAGTATTTT. The encoded protein is CASSLAAGSTDTQYF.

J is TRBJ1-1 and V is TRBV6-5; the D gene is possibly TRBD1 (6 bases). The CDR3 has 12 residues. V shed 8 bases and J shed 4 bases, with 11 bases lying between them. Germline values: CDR1 MNHEY, CDR2 SVGAGI. The CDR3 protein is CASGRGGTEAFF. In DNA form, the CDR3 reads TGTGCCAGCGGCCGAGGGGGCACTGAAGCTTTCTTT.

V gene TRBV29-1 combines with J gene TRBJ1-3; D is ambiguous. Deletions cut 0 bases from V and 0 bases from J, with 6 bases between. The CDR3 has 14 amino acids. In germline, CDR1 is SQVTM, CDR2 ANQGSEA. Written as DNA, the CDR3 is TGCAGCGTTGAAGATTCCGGCTCTGGAAACACCATATATTTT. This encodes CSVEDSGSGNTIYF.

The chain couples TRBV9 to TRBJ1-1, with D unclear. This CDR3 contains 12 residues. The V and J ends lost 4 bases and 5 bases respectively, with 9 bases between them. Germline CDR1 reads SGDLS; CDR2 reads YYNGEE. Here the CDR3 reads CASSPFFTEAFF. The CDR3 DNA is TGTGCCAGCAGCCCCTTTTTTACTGAAGCTTTCTTT.

In this sample, this clone turned up a few times. V usage is TRBV11-2 and J usage is TRBJ1-3, with 8 bases matching TRBD1. V was pared by 5 bases and J by 7 bases, with 10 bases of the junction left unmatched. CDR1 and CDR2 from the germline V gene are SGHAT and FQNNGV. CDR3 length: 15 amino acids. The DNA for the CDR3 is TGTGCCAGCAGCACCCGGGACAGGAAGAAGAACACCATATATTTT. This translates into CASSTRDRKKNTIYF.

The chain employs TRBV18 and TRBJ1-1, with D hard to call. V was shortened by 2 bases and J by 0 bases, with 4 bases between the two germline ends. The CDR3 is 13 residues long. Germline V CDR1 and CDR2: KGHSH, LQKENI. The CDR3 loop reads CASSPILNTEAFF. CDR3 nucleotides: TGTGCCAGCTCACCAATCCTGAACACTGAAGCTTTCTTT.

V gene TRBV28 combines with J gene TRBJ2-7; 13 bases align to TRBD2. Germline V lookup: CDR1 MDHEN, CDR2 SYDVKM. V lost 6 bases and J lost 3; bases outside the gene matches: 8. The CDR3 covers 16 residues. The CDR3 loop is CASRPTSGRVNYEQYF. In DNA, the CDR3 is TGTGCCAGCAGGCCAACTAGCGGGAGGGTAAACTACGAGCAGTACTTC.